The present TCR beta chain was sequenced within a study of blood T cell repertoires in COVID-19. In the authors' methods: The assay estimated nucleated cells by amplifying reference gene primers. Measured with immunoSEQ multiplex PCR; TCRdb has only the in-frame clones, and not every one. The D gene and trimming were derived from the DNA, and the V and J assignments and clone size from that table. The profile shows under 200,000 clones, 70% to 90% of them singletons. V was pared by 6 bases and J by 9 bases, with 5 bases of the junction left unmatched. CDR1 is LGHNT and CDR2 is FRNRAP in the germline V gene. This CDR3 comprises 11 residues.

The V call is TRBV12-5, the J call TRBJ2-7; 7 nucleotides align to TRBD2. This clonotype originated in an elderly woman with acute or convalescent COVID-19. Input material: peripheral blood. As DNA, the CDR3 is TGTGCTAGTGGCCGTACGGGGGGGCAGTACTTC. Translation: CASGRTGGQYF.